The rows below give T cell receptor beta chains drawn from one sample of a study of technical replicates of blood from several donors. Assay used: immunoSEQ multiplex PCR; TCRdb lists only in-frame clones, some missing. The sample records some 85,000 clones, around 94% being singletons. The sequenced sample consisted of T cells isolated from PBMCs. The receptors were sampled from a human donor in good health. CDR3s include the opening cysteine and the closing phenylalanine or tryptophan. D genes are given only for firm matches. For some rows the clone size is stated as once, few or many, or as a class when expanded; others skip it.

j_call: TRBJ1-5
d_call: TRBD1
clone_size: NA
v_call: TRBV2
cdr3_length: 14
cdr3_nt: TGTGCCAGCAGTTCTGAGGGGGCACAGCAGCCCCAGCATTTT
cdr3_aa: CASSSEGAQQPQHF

j_call: TRBJ1-2
d_call: TRBD1
clone_size: NA
v_call: TRBV9
cdr3_length: 15
cdr3_nt: TGTGCCAGCGAATTTTCGGGACAGGGGTATCATGGCTACACCTTC
cdr3_aa: CASEFSGQGYHGYTF

j_call: TRBJ1-1
d_call: NA
clone_size: NA
v_call: TRBV30
cdr3_length: 13
cdr3_nt: TGTGCCTTCTCCCCCGTTTCGAACACTGAAGCTTTCTTT
cdr3_aa: CAFSPVSNTEAFF

j_call: TRBJ1-1
d_call: TRBD1
clone_size: NA
v_call: TRBV7-3
cdr3_length: 14
cdr3_nt: TGTGCCAGCAGCCAACAGGGGACGAACACTGAAGCTTTCTTT
cdr3_aa: CASSQQGTNTEAFF

j_call: TRBJ1-2
d_call: NA
clone_size: NA
v_call: TRBV28
cdr3_length: 14
cdr3_nt: TGTGCCAGCAGTTCGGGGGGGCTGGGCAATGGCTACACCTTC
cdr3_aa: CASSSGGLGNGYTF

j_call: TRBJ1-1
d_call: NA
clone_size: NA
v_call: TRBV7-9
cdr3_length: 14
cdr3_nt: TGTGCCAGCAGCCTCGACAGGTCGGACACTGAAGCTTTCTTT
cdr3_aa: CASSLDRSDTEAFF

j_call: TRBJ1-3
d_call: TRBD1
clone_size: NA
v_call: TRBV5-1
cdr3_length: 14
cdr3_nt: TGCGCCAGCAGCACGGGACAGGCTGGAAACACCATATATTTT
cdr3_aa: CASSTGQAGNTIYF

j_call: TRBJ2-2
d_call: NA
clone_size: NA
v_call: TRBV25-1
cdr3_length: 16
cdr3_nt: TGTGCCAGCAGTGAACGAGGGCTGGGGTGGGGCGGGGAGCTGTTTTTT
cdr3_aa: CASSERGLGWGGELFF

j_call: TRBJ1-1
d_call: NA
clone_size: NA
v_call: TRBV21-1
cdr3_length: 11
cdr3_nt: TGTGCCAGCATCTGGAGGACTGAAGCTTTCTTT
cdr3_aa: CASIWRTEAFF

j_call: TRBJ2-7
d_call: TRBD1
clone_size: NA
v_call: TRBV19
cdr3_length: 12
cdr3_nt: TGTGCCAGCCTGGGGACAGGGGACGAGCAGTACTTC
cdr3_aa: CASLGTGDEQYF

j_call: TRBJ1-1
d_call: NA
clone_size: NA
v_call: TRBV19
cdr3_length: 13
cdr3_nt: TGTGCCAGTAGTATCACGGCCGGGACTGAAGCTTTCTTT
cdr3_aa: CASSITAGTEAFF

j_call: TRBJ1-1
d_call: NA
clone_size: NA
v_call: TRBV7-9
cdr3_length: 14
cdr3_nt: TGTGCCAGCAGAACAGGGAGCATGAACACTGAAGCTTTCTTT
cdr3_aa: CASRTGSMNTEAFF

j_call: TRBJ1-2
d_call: NA
clone_size: few
v_call: TRBV6-1
cdr3_length: 15
cdr3_nt: TGTGCCAGCAGTGAGACGGCAGGGCATTACTATGGCTACACCTTC
cdr3_aa: CASSETAGHYYGYTF

j_call: TRBJ2-1
d_call: NA
clone_size: NA
v_call: TRBV2
cdr3_length: 12
cdr3_nt: TGTGCCAGCAGTGATACGGGAACGGAGCAGTTCTTC
cdr3_aa: CASSDTGTEQFF

j_call: TRBJ1-1
d_call: TRBD1
clone_size: NA
v_call: TRBV9
cdr3_length: 14
cdr3_nt: TGTGCCAGCAGCGAGAGACAGGGAGCTATTGAAGCTTTCTTT
cdr3_aa: CASSERQGAIEAFF

j_call: TRBJ1-4
d_call: TRBD1
clone_size: NA
v_call: TRBV19
cdr3_length: 16
cdr3_nt: TGTGCCAGTAGTGTACGGAGGGACAGACTAAATGAAAAACTGTTTTTT
cdr3_aa: CASSVRRDRLNEKLFF

j_call: TRBJ1-1
d_call: TRBD1
clone_size: NA
v_call: TRBV25-1
cdr3_length: 15
cdr3_nt: TGTGCCAGCAGATTGGACGGGGACAGGGTGCGTGGAGCTTTCTTT
cdr3_aa: CASRLDGDRVRGAFF

j_call: TRBJ1-5
d_call: TRBD1
clone_size: NA
v_call: TRBV28
cdr3_length: 15
cdr3_nt: TGTGCCAGCAGTTTTACACAGGGGGGTAATCAGCCCCAGCATTTT
cdr3_aa: CASSFTQGGNQPQHF

j_call: TRBJ1-1
d_call: TRBD1
clone_size: NA
v_call: TRBV11-3
cdr3_length: 15
cdr3_nt: TGTGCCAGCAGCTTTAGACAGGGGGAAGGCACTGAAGCTTTCTTT
cdr3_aa: CASSFRQGEGTEAFF

j_call: TRBJ2-5
d_call: TRBD1
clone_size: NA
v_call: TRBV2
cdr3_length: 14
cdr3_nt: TGTGCCAGCAGTGTACAGGGGGTAGGAGAGACCCAGTACTTC
cdr3_aa: CASSVQGVGETQYF

j_call: TRBJ2-6
d_call: TRBD1
clone_size: NA
v_call: TRBV25-1
cdr3_length: 18
cdr3_nt: TGTGCCAGCACCAGTTCGGAGACAGGGCTGGGTGGGGCCAACGTCCTGACTTTC
cdr3_aa: CASTSSETGLGGANVLTF

j_call: TRBJ2-7
d_call: NA
clone_size: NA
v_call: TRBV14
cdr3_length: 16
cdr3_nt: TGTGCCAGCAGCCAAGAAGCTGTCTTGTATCCCGACGAGCAGTACTTC
cdr3_aa: CASSQEAVLYPDEQYF

j_call: TRBJ2-1
d_call: TRBD2
clone_size: NA
v_call: TRBV9
cdr3_length: 15
cdr3_nt: TGTGCCAGCAGCGTAGCCGCGGGAGGAAACAATGAGCAGTTCTTC
cdr3_aa: CASSVAAGGNNEQFF

j_call: TRBJ2-1
d_call: TRBD1
clone_size: NA
v_call: TRBV4-3
cdr3_length: 18
cdr3_nt: TGCGCCAGCAGCCAACTAGCCTTAACAGGGGGCCGTGGGAATGAGCAGTTCTTC
cdr3_aa: CASSQLALTGGRGNEQFF

j_call: TRBJ1-1
d_call: TRBD1
clone_size: NA
v_call: TRBV29-1
cdr3_length: 13
cdr3_nt: TGCAGCGATGCGAGACAGGGTCACACTGAAGCTTTCTTT
cdr3_aa: CSDARQGHTEAFF

j_call: TRBJ2-7
d_call: TRBD1
clone_size: NA
v_call: TRBV2
cdr3_length: 13
cdr3_nt: TGTGCCAGCAGTGTGGGACAGGGTTACGAGCAGTACTTC
cdr3_aa: CASSVGQGYEQYF

j_call: TRBJ2-5
d_call: TRBD2
clone_size: NA
v_call: TRBV9
cdr3_length: 15
cdr3_nt: TGTGCCAGCAGCGTAAGTCAGCTAGCGGGAGAGACCCAGTACTTC
cdr3_aa: CASSVSQLAGETQYF